This note documents a single TCR beta chain sequence. The sample carries other DNA sequences with the same CDR3. This specimen comes from a study of blood T cell repertoires in COVID-19. Study-level background: Sample material is recorded as cDNA or gDNA derived from T cells, B-cell-depleted T cells, or PBMCs.

Clones were sequenced by immunoSEQ multiplex PCR, and TCRdb holds only the in-frame ones, with some missing. This table holds roughly 150,000 clones, 80% to 90% found once. This CDR3 is 14 amino acids long. Germline CDR1 KGHSH, CDR2 LQKENI. V was clipped by 1 base and J by 1 base, with 7 bases between them. This clonotype originated in a human donor in a cohort sampled during active COVID-19. The sample comprised peripheral blood. The chain recombines TRBV18 with TRBJ1-1; no clear D gene. CDR3 loop: CASSPLGGNTEAFF. CDR3 nucleotides: TGTGCCAGCTCACCACTGGGAGGGAACACTGAAGCTTTCTTT. The whole variable domain, remainder taken from reference TRBV18 and TRBJ1-1, is NAGVMQNPRHLVRRRGQEARLRCSPMKGHSHVYWYRQLPEEGLKFMVYLQKENIIDESGMPKERFSAEFPKEGPSILRIQQVVRGDSAAYFCASSPLGGNTEAFFGQGTRLTVV.